This TCR beta chain originates from a study of metastatic and nonmetastatic thyroid tumors. TCRdb re-clonotyped the PCR reads via MiXCR. Here the sample spans thousands of clones, 35% being singletons. No patient received treatment before thyroid surgery. Germline values: CDR1 SGHDN, CDR2 FVKESK. The CDR3 extends over 15 amino acids. V lost 1 base, J lost 4 bases, and 6 bases stayed unmatched. The chain recombines TRBV14 with TRBJ2-5; 7 nucleotides match TRBD1. This receptor was identified in a female donor with papillary thyroid cancer or a benign thyroid nodule (not recorded which). Some clones in this sample may be carry-over from other donors' samples. The sequenced material came from adjacent normal tissue. CDR3 residues: CASSQGLDRVETQYF. The CDR3 DNA reads as TGTGCCAGCAGCCAAGGCTTAGACAGGGTAGAGACCCAGTACTTC.